This T cell receptor (beta chain) originates from a study of cytomegalovirus exposure and HLA in healthy donors. Turning to the study itself: Unique TCRs from HLA-typed donors, 70 million to 100 million of them, were held in an early data release. Study outcomes and limitations: It was around 160 TCR beta chains that were listed as cytomegalovirus-associated. Rates of TCR association differed by HLA locus in a later analysis, with DRB1 highest and HLA-C lowest. Some V segments could not be told apart, so they were left out, TRBV6-2 and TRBV6-3 among them.

CDR3 length equals 15 residues. Looked up from germline, CDR1 is GTSNPN and CDR2 is SVGIG (reference sequence). V was clipped by 0 bases and J by 8 bases; unmatched bases: 7. Details on this clone: The antigen remains undetermined.

Amplification used 60 Vbeta primers and 13 Jbeta primers. Sequencing was performed with immunoSEQ multiplex PCR; in TCRdb, only in-frame clones are kept and a portion is missing. This sample's table reports 45,000 to 65,000 clones. The material sequenced was PBMCs. The chain carries TRBV30 and TRBJ2-1; TRBD2 matches 10 bases. The TCR was taken from a young man in good health and CMV-seropositive. The CDR3 loop reads CAWSVLSGRSHEQFF. In DNA form, the CDR3 reads TGTGCCTGGAGTGTACTTAGCGGGAGGTCCCATGAGCAGTTCTTC.